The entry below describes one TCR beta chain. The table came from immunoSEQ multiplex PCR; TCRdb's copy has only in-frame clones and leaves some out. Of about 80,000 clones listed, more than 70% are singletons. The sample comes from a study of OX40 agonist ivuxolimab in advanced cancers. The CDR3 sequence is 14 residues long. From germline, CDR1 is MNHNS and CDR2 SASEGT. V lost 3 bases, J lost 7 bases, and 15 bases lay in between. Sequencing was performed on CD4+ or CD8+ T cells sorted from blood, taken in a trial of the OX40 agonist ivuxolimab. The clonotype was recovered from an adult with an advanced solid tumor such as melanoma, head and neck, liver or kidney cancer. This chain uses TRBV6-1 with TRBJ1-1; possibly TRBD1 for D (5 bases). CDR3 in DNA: TGTGCCAGCAGTGATCAGTTTAGAAGGGGTGAAGCTTTCTTT. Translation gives CASSDQFRRGEAFF.